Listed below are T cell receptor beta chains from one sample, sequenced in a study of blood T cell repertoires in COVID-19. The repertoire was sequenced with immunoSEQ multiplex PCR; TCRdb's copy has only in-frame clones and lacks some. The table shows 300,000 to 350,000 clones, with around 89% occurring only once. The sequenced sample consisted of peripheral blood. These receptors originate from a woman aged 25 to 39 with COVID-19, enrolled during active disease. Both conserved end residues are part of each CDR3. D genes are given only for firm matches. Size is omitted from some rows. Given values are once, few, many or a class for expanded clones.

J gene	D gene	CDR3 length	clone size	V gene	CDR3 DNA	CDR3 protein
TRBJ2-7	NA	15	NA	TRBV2	TGTGCCAGCAGTGAAGGCGGGCACGTCTCCTACGAGCAGTACTTC	CASSEGGHVSYEQYF
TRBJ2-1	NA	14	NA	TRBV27	TGTGCCAGCAGTTTTAGAGGGTTCTACAATGAGCAGTTCTTC	CASSFRGFYNEQFF
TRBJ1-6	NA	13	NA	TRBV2	TGTGCCAGCAGCAAAGGGGGTAGTTCACCCCTCCACTTT	CASSKGGSSPLHF
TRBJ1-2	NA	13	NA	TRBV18	TGTGCCAGCTCACCGCCCGGTGGCTATGGCTACACCTTC	CASSPPGGYGYTF
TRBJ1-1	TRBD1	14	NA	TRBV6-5	TGTGCCAGCAGTTCGGGACAGAAGACCACTGAAGCTTTCTTT	CASSSGQKTTEAFF
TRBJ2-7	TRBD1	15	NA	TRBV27	TGTGCCAGCACCCTTACGTCGGACAGGGTTAGCGAGCAGTACTTC	CASTLTSDRVSEQYF
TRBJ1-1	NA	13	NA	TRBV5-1	TGCGCCAGCAGCCTGGGACTTATTCCTGAAGCTTTCTTT	CASSLGLIPEAFF
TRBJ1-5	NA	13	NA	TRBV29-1	TGCAGCGTGGCCGGACAGAAAAATCAGCCCCAGCATTTT	CSVAGQKNQPQHF
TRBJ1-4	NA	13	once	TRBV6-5	TGTGCCAGCGCAGTGGACTTTAGGGAAAAACTGTTTTTT	CASAVDFREKLFF
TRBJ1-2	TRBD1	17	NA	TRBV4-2	TGTGCCAGCAGCCGACAAAACTCCGTTACAGGGGTTACTGGCTACACCTTC	CASSRQNSVTGVTGYTF
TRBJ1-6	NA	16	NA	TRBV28	TGTGCCAGCAGTTTGTTAACAGAAAGCTATAATTCACCCCTCCACTTT	CASSLLTESYNSPLHF
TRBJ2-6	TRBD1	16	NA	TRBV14	TGTGCCAGCAGCAGACAGGGAAGGACTGGGGCCAACGTCCTGACTTTC	CASSRQGRTGANVLTF
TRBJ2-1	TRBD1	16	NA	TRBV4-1	TGCGCCAGCAGCAATACCGGGACAGGGGTGTTTAATGAGCAGTTCTTC	CASSNTGTGVFNEQFF